These 6 T cell receptor beta chains originate from one sample sequenced in a study of long-term antiretroviral therapy in people with HIV. At the survey level, the v3.0 immunoSEQ assay was run. Profiling relied on immunoSEQ multiplex PCR, and the TCRdb table lists in-frame clones only, not all of them. The table records about 15,000 clones, approximately 79% of them present only once. This material consisted of unsorted PBMCs, taken 0.1 years after starting antiretroviral therapy. These TCRs come from a man between 18 and 35 years old with HIV.

The chain combines TRBV6-5 with TRBJ1-1; D is uncertain. The length of the CDR3 is 15 residues. V dropped 6 bases and J dropped 2 bases, with 16 bases sitting between them. CDR1 is MNHEY and CDR2 is SVGAGI in the germline V gene. The CDR3 spells CASSPPGRLNTEAFF. The CDR3 nucleotides read TGTGCCAGCAGCCCACCGGGCCGACTAAACACTGAAGCTTTCTTT.

This chain uses TRBV5-1 with TRBJ1-1; 9 nucleotides align to TRBD1. The CDR3 consists of 14 residues. V was clipped by 3 bases and J by 5 bases; unmatched bases: 5. CDR1 SGHRS and CDR2 YFSETQ come from the germline V gene. The CDR3 sequence is CASSWDREGTEAFF. CDR3 DNA sequence: TGCGCCAGCAGCTGGGACAGGGAAGGAACTGAAGCTTTCTTT.

The chain joins TRBV19 to TRBJ1-2; no clear D. This CDR3 spans 13 amino acids. With 0 bases removed from V and 6 bases from J, the gap between germline ends came to 8 bases. Germline V lookup: CDR1 LNHDA, CDR2 SQIVND (reference sequence). The CDR3 here is CASSIDPTDGYTF. The CDR3 region has the DNA TGTGCCAGTAGTATAGATCCTACAGATGGCTACACCTTC.

The chain uses TRBV21-1 and TRBJ1-2; the D segment call TRBD1 is taken from the table without a DNA check. TRBV21-1 is a known pseudogene. The CDR3 extends over 14 amino acids. The CDR3, as DNA: TGTGCCAGCAGCAAATCCCGTGCAGGGGAGGGCTACACCTTC. Protein product: CASSKSRAGEGYTF.

The chain carries TRBV7-9 and TRBJ1-1, with D possibly TRBD1 on 6 matching bases. There are 14 residues in the CDR3. Trimming stripped 4 bases from V and 5 bases from J, with 14 bases between. In germline, CDR1 is SEHNR, CDR2 FQNEAQ (reference sequence). CDR3 residues: CASSSTGGPTEAFF. The CDR3 nucleotides are TGTGCCAGCAGCTCGACAGGTGGGCCAACTGAAGCTTTCTTT.

The J gene is TRBJ1-6, the V gene TRBV4-2; D is unresolved. Germline-derived CDR1 and CDR2 are LGHNA and YNFKEQ. V lost 0 bases, J lost 3 bases, and 9 bases lay in between. This CDR3 region has 16 residues. CDR3 residues: CASSQDIALYNSPLHF. The DNA of the CDR3 is TGTGCCAGCAGCCAAGACATAGCACTCTATAATTCACCCCTCCACTTT.